This T cell receptor (beta chain) was observed in a study of neurological immune-mediated disorders. Whole-study findings and limits: Repertoires from 18 of 34 multiple sclerosis patients grouped phylogenetically into a related-CDR3 cluster, suggesting a possible signature. The absence of any CDR3 amino acid sequence shared by expanded clones across subjects suggests that repertoires were private in all groups.

This clonotype appeared many times. The antigen remains unidentified. Unsorted libraries were generated from 2 million PBMCs. These cells had been stored in RNAlater at -80 C. 5'RACE generated cDNA with 10-nucleotide random UMIs. TCRdb redid the calling of the 5' RACE reads with MiXCR, one entry per CDR3 protein. The sample lists approximately 60,000 distinct CDR3 sequences; around 4.2% were seen once. Trimming removed 0 bases from V and 2 bases from J, with 10 bases in between. This CDR3 spans 15 amino acids. The V gene's germline CDR1 is MGHRA and CDR2 YSYEKL. The sequenced material came from PBMCs. The TCR was taken from a man in his forties or fifties with multiple sclerosis. The V call is TRBV4-1, the J call TRBJ2-5; D ambiguous. Here the CDR3 reads CASSQDMGRQETQYF. The CDR3 region has the DNA TGCGCCAGCAGCCAAGATATGGGCAGACAAGAGACCCAGTACTTC.